These 3 T cell receptor beta chains came from one sample sequenced in a study of cytomegalovirus exposure and HLA in healthy donors (dated by TCRdb to the late 2010s). The protocol used for the library was the immunoSEQ multiplex PCR assay. A mixture of 60 forward primers for TCR Vbeta segments and 13 reverse primers for TCR Jbeta segments was used in the multiplex PCR. TCRdb took this table from immuneACCESS and kept in-frame rearrangements with V and J called. Such tables lack part of the clones; where checked against another copy, unresolved V genes explain under half of the gap, and the rest is unexplained. This sample's records show over 200,000 clones. The ten top clones hold about 1% of the sample. Sequencing used PBMCs. The source is a woman under 40 in good health and CMV-seropositive.

The rearrangement uses TRBV6-6 and TRBJ2-2; 7 bases match TRBD2. Looked up from germline, CDR1 is MNHNY and CDR2 is SVGAGI (reference sequence). Trimming removed 8 bases from V and 3 bases from J; junction bases left unmatched: 6. This CDR3 has 14 residues. This CDR3 reads CASLAGDHTGELFF. The CDR3 region has the DNA TGTGCCAGCTTGGCGGGGGATCACACCGGGGAGCTGTTTTTT.

The V gene is TRBV29-1, the J gene TRBJ1-4, with 10 bases identical to TRBD1. Unmatched junction bases numbered 7, after V lost 7 bases and J lost 5 bases. The CDR3 totals 14 residues. CDR1 and CDR2 from the germline V gene are SQVTM and ANQGSEA. CDR3 protein: CSASGGQGNEKLFF. CDR3 DNA sequence: TGCAGCGCCAGTGGGGGACAGGGGAATGAAAAACTGTTTTTT.

The V gene is TRBV5-5, the J gene TRBJ1-1; D is unclear. This CDR3 is built from 13 residues. Trimming stripped 4 bases from V and 10 bases from J, with 17 bases between. Germline CDR1 reads SGHKS; CDR2 reads YYEKEE (reference sequence). The CDR3 sequence is CASSPWQENGAFF. CDR3 coding DNA: TGTGCCAGCAGCCCCTGGCAGGAAAACGGAGCTTTCTTT.